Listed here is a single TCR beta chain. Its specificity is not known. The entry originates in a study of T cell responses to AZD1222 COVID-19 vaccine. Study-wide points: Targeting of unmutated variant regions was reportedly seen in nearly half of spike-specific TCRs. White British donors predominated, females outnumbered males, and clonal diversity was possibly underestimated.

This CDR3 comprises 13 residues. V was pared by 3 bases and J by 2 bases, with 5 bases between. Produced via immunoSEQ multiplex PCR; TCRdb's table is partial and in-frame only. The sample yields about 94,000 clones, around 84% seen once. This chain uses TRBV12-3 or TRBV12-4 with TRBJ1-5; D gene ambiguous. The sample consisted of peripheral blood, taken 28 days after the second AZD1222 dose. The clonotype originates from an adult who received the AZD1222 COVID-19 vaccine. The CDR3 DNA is TGTGCCAGCAGTTTCAGTCGCAATCAGCCCCAGCATTTT. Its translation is CASSFSRNQPQHF.